This note documents a single TCR beta chain sequence. Participants' reported clinical history set cohort assignment. Original processing notes: Nucleated cell counts were estimated from reference gene primer amplification. Using immunoSEQ multiplex PCR, the repertoire was profiled, and TCRdb retains in-frame clones only, with some absent. That table furnishes V, J and clone size, whereas the DNA furnished D and trimming. The table lists more than 250,000 clones, 70% to 90% of them singletons. The source of the sample is a study of blood T cell repertoires in COVID-19. Overall study: Whether acute or convalescent, the COVID-19 samples came from the United States, Italy and Spain. The cDNA or gDNA used as material had been derived from T cells, B-cell-depleted T cells, or PBMCs.

Germline values: CDR1 LNHDA, CDR2 SQIVND (reference sequence). V lost 3 bases and J 4 bases, leaving 12 bases between the germline ends. The CDR3 has 14 residues. Sequencing input: PBMCs or T cells enriched from blood (not recorded which). This clonotype was sampled from a woman aged 25 to 45 who had recovered from COVID-19. The chain combines TRBV19 with TRBJ1-2; tentative D call: TRBD1 (5 bases). The CDR3 loop reads CASSITGEVYGYTF. In DNA form, the CDR3 reads TGTGCCAGTAGTATTACAGGCGAAGTCTATGGCTACACCTTC.